The 21 T cell receptor beta chains listed next were all sequenced from one sample in a study of shared clonotypes between healthy human individuals. Produced via immunoSEQ multiplex PCR; TCRdb's table is partial and in-frame only. The table lists about 2 million clones, approximately 94% of them singletons. Naive CD8 cells lacked CD45RO and underwent positive selection for CCR7, leaving out terminally differentiated effector memory CD45RA+ cells. The sequenced sample consisted of naive CD8+ T cells sorted from blood. These receptor sequences come from a man between 18 and 29 years old in good health.

This sequence joins TRBV4-3 and TRBJ2-1; no firm D call. V dropped 0 bases and J dropped 5 bases, with 11 bases sitting between them. Looked up from germline, CDR1 is LGHNA and CDR2 is YSLEER. This CDR3 contains 15 residues. The CDR3 region has the DNA TGCGCCAGCAGCCAAGATCTTGGCAGTAACAATGAGCAGTTCTTC. It specifies CASSQDLGSNNEQFF.

The V gene is TRBV4-2, the J gene TRBJ2-1, with a weak D call TRBD2 (5 bases). CDR1 LGHNA and CDR2 YNFKEQ come from the germline V gene. Trimming left V 2 bases short and J 4 bases short, with 12 bases between. This CDR3 has 15 amino acids. The CDR3 loop is CASSQLDSGYNEQFF. CDR3 in DNA: TGTGCCAGCAGCCAACTAGATTCGGGGTACAATGAGCAGTTCTTC.

This chain joins TRBV9 and TRBJ1-6, with a tentative D call TRBD1 (6 bases). The CDR3 contains 17 residues. The V gene lost 3 bases and the J gene lost 0 bases, with 13 bases spanning the gap. Germline V lookup: CDR1 SGDLS, CDR2 YYNGEE. The CDR3 protein is CASSAGDASSYNSPLHF. CDR3 nucleotides: TGTGCCAGCAGCGCAGGGGACGCGAGCTCCTATAATTCACCCCTCCACTTT.

This chain connects TRBV29-1 to TRBJ1-1; D remains unclear. Trimming left V 0 bases short and J 3 bases short, with 5 bases between. Germline CDR1 SQVTM, CDR2 ANQGSEA. CDR3 length equals 12 residues. The chain's CDR3 is CSVEDIDTEAFF. Here the CDR3 DNA reads TGCAGCGTTGAAGACATCGACACTGAAGCTTTCTTT.

This rearrangement joins TRBV28 to TRBJ1-2, with 9 bases matching TRBD1. The CDR3 sequence is 12 residues long. Germline CDR1 MDHEN, CDR2 SYDVKM. The V segment lost 7 bases and the J segment 6 bases; nucleotides outside the gene matches: 3. CDR3 in amino acids: CASTWTGDGYTF. CDR3 sequence (DNA): TGTGCCAGCACTTGGACAGGGGATGGCTACACCTTC.

In the case of this clone: Other DNA sequences in this specimen translate into the identical CDR3. The V gene is TRBV4-3, the J gene TRBJ2-7; no reliable D call. The ends were cut back, 1 base at V and 0 bases at J, with 10 bases in the middle. The CDR3 has 15 amino acids. Germline loops: CDR1 LGHNA, CDR2 YSLEER. The CDR3 DNA sequence: TGCGCCAGCAGCCAAGGCCTGACGAGCTCCTACGAGCAGTACTTC. It translates to CASSQGLTSSYEQYF.

Comment on this clone: A junction end diverges from the germline sequence, so it may reflect a read error. The V and J genes are TRBV13 and TRBJ2-5, with TRBD2 identical over 7 bases. This CDR3 is built from 16 residues. Per germline, CDR1 PRHDT and CDR2 FYEKMQ (reference sequence). The CDR3 spells CASSFASGLIREAQYF. Here the CDR3 DNA reads TGTGCCAGCAGCTTTGCTAGCGGACTTATAAGAGAGGCCCAGTACTTC.

The chain is built from TRBV6-1 and TRBJ1-1; D remains ambiguous. There are 16 residues in the CDR3. Per germline, CDR1 MNHNS and CDR2 SASEGT. V was cut by 0 bases and J by 0 bases, with 11 bases left in between. The CDR3 bases are TGTGCCAGCAGTGAAGCTGATAGGACGGTGAACACTGAAGCTTTCTTT. This encodes CASSEADRTVNTEAFF.

V usage is TRBV18 and J usage is TRBJ2-7; 7 bases agree with TRBD2. Per the germline V gene, CDR1 is KGHSH and CDR2 is LQKENI. Trimming removed 2 bases from V and 3 bases from J; junction bases left unmatched: 1. The CDR3 spans 13 residues. CDR3 DNA sequence: TGTGCCAGCTCACCAGGGGAGGGCTACGAGCAGTACTTC. It encodes CASSPGEGYEQYF.

The chain carries TRBV1 and TRBJ2-7; the D call of TRBD1 is as the table states it, not checked on the DNA. TRBV1 is assigned pseudogene status. This CDR3 has 14 amino acids. CDR3 region: CTSSQGDRKYEQYF. The CDR3 coding sequence is TGCACCAGCAGCCAAGGGGACAGAAAATACGAGCAGTACTTC.

The rearrangement joins TRBV5-4 to TRBJ2-1; 13 bases match TRBD2. CDR3 size: 15 residues. CDR1 is SGHNT and CDR2 is YYREEE in the germline V gene (reference sequence). V was pared by 5 bases and J by 9 bases, with 8 bases of the junction left unmatched. This chain's CDR3 is CASSFGLAGVVEQFF. CDR3 in DNA: TGTGCCAGCAGTTTTGGACTAGCGGGAGTGGTTGAGCAGTTCTTC.

V usage is TRBV15 and J usage is TRBJ2-5; D not certain. The CDR3 has 14 residues. Germline assignment: CDR1 LNHNV and CDR2 YYDKDF (reference sequence). Trimming took off 0 bases at V and 3 bases at J, with 8 bases between the two ends. The DNA of the CDR3 is TGTGCCACCAGCAGAGATGGCCGAGAAGAGACCCAGTACTTC. Translating it yields CATSRDGREETQYF.

This chain joins TRBV27 and TRBJ1-1, with D perhaps matching TRBD1 (5 bases). V was clipped by 5 bases and J by 1 base, with 11 bases between them. This CDR3 comprises 14 residues. Per the germline V gene, CDR1 is MNHEY and CDR2 is SMNVEV (reference sequence). The CDR3 reads CASSQGLQNTEAFF. CDR3 in DNA: TGTGCCAGCAGTCAGGGATTGCAGAACACTGAAGCTTTCTTT.

The V call is TRBV4-1, the J call TRBJ1-3; D is possibly TRBD1 (5 bases). V was cut by 0 bases and J by 1 base, with 13 bases left in between. The CDR3 has 17 residues. Germline V CDR1 and CDR2: MGHRA, YSYEKL. CDR3 nucleotide sequence: TGCGCCAGCAGCCAAGATCCCCTCGCAGGGTCTGGAAACACCATATATTTT. Its protein is CASSQDPLAGSGNTIYF.

This sequence joins TRBV10-2 and TRBJ2-1; 11 bases are a match to TRBD2. CDR3 length: 15 residues. Germline CDR1 reads WSHSY; CDR2 reads SAAADI. V trimming: 9 bases; J trimming: 4 bases; junction bases outside the gene matches: 8. The CDR3 bases are TGCGCCAGTTTTACCGGGACTAGCGGTTACAATGAGCAGTTCTTC. This gives the protein CASFTGTSGYNEQFF.

J is TRBJ1-1 and V is TRBV11-2; perhaps TRBD1 as D (5 bases). V was pared by 4 bases and J by 3 bases, with 15 bases between. Germline CDR1 is SGHAT and CDR2 is FQNNGV. This CDR3 has 15 amino acids. The CDR3 DNA sequence: TGTGCCAGCAGCTCTGATCCTGGGGGATACACTGAAGCTTTCTTT. Translating gives CASSSDPGGYTEAFF.

The chain employs TRBV4-3 and TRBJ2-1, with 10 bases identical to TRBD2. V was pared by 4 bases and J by 7 bases, with 4 bases of the junction left unmatched. Germline assignment: CDR1 LGHNA and CDR2 YSLEER. The CDR3 spans 14 residues. CDR3 residues: CASSLLAGANEQFF. CDR3 bases: TGCGCCAGCAGCCTTCTAGCGGGAGCAAATGAGCAGTTCTTC.

The genes are TRBV7-2 and TRBJ2-7; D is possibly TRBD1 (6 bases). Germline assignment: CDR1 SGHTA and CDR2 FQGNSA. V was pared by 1 base and J by 4 bases, with 17 bases between. CDR3 length equals 16 residues. The CDR3 nucleotides are TGTGCCAGCAGCTTAGATGCTTCCGGCAGGGGATACGAGCAGTACTTC. Protein sequence: CASSLDASGRGYEQYF.

The chain carries TRBV7-8 and TRBJ2-5, with TRBD2 matching over 9 bases. Germline CDR1 SGHVS, CDR2 FQNEAQ. V was clipped by 3 bases and J by 9 bases; unmatched bases: 14. The CDR3 spans 16 residues. The CDR3, as DNA: TGTGCCAGCAGCTTTGCGTCTAGCGGGGTGAGAGTGGCCCAGTACTTC. Amino acids: CASSFASSGVRVAQYF.

The rearrangement joins TRBV4-1 to TRBJ2-7, with D unclear. This CDR3 is built from 13 residues. Trimming took 1 base from V and 2 from J, leaving 6 bases between them. Per the germline V gene, CDR1 is MGHRA and CDR2 is YSYEKL. The CDR3 protein is CASSQAHTYEQYF. CDR3 DNA sequence: TGCGCCAGCAGCCAAGCGCACACCTACGAGCAGTACTTC.

The chain carries TRBV5-6 and TRBJ2-5; TRBD2 agrees at 10 bases. After removal of 0 bases from V and 2 bases from J, the junction contained 7 bases not matched to a gene. This CDR3 is 17 amino acids long. The germline gives CDR1 SGHDT, CDR2 YYEEEE. The CDR3 reads CASSLGLAGVRQETQYF. The DNA for the CDR3 is TGTGCCAGCAGCTTGGGCCTAGCGGGAGTGAGGCAAGAGACCCAGTACTTC.